This entry features one T cell receptor beta chain sequence. Trimming stripped 1 base from V and 7 bases from J, with 8 bases between. This CDR3 comprises 13 residues. The germline gives CDR1 MDHEN, CDR2 SYDVKM. The data belong to a study of blood T cell repertoires in COVID-19. Study as a whole: The samples span acute and convalescent COVID-19 from the United States, Italy and Spain. Sources were T cells, B-cell-depleted T cells, or PBMCs; the material itself was cDNA or gDNA.

Original processing notes: Estimation of nucleated cell counts was performed using reference gene primer amplification. Here immunoSEQ multiplex PCR was the method, and the copy in TCRdb shows in-frame clones only, minus some. The V and J calls and clone size are taken from that table; D and trimming were inferred from the DNA. The sample yields 230,000 or so clones, approximately 80% seen once. This receptor was obtained from a woman aged 35 to 49 who had recovered from COVID-19. The sample taken for sequencing was peripheral blood. The chain has TRBV28 and TRBJ1-5; D is undetermined. This CDR3 is CASSLSQIQPQHF. The CDR3 region has the DNA TGTGCCAGCAGTTTATCCCAGATCCAGCCCCAGCATTTT.